The 18 T cell receptor beta chains given below trace back to one sample, sequenced in a study of T cells in Graves' hyperthyroidism and ophthalmopathy (dated by TCRdb to between 2018 and 2021). The method was multiplex PCR. The run used an Illumina HiSeq 2000. The TCR beta CDR3 regions were amplified from the RNA transcripts. The first round of RT-PCR for the TCR CDR3 was performed with the HTBI primer set and the Qiagen OneStep RT-PCR kit. Using fastp trimming at Q25 and MiXCR clonotype assembly, TCRdb reanalyzed the public sequencing data and kept in-frame beta chains. Each CDR3 protein gets just one entry, which takes the most common genes and DNA from the rows behind it. The sample table lists 650,000 to 800,000 distinct CDR3 sequences, 45% of them with a count of one. Of the sample, approximately 6.8% falls within the top ten clones. Sequencing was carried out using peripheral blood or thyroid tissue (not recorded which). These receptor sequences come from an adult man with Graves' disease, either hyperthyroidism or ophthalmopathy (not recorded which).

In the case of this clonotype: Possible read error: a much larger clone is one base away. V usage is TRBV12-3 or TRBV12-4 and J usage is TRBJ2-5, with a tentative D call TRBD2 (6 bases). There are 13 residues in the CDR3. Trimming removed 5 bases from V and 7 bases from J, with 14 bases in between. The CDR3 DNA sequence: TGTGCCAGCAGTGGAGGGCAGGAGCGGACCCAGTACTTC. Its protein is CASSGGQERTQYF.

The J gene is TRBJ1-5, the V gene TRBV9; D possibly corresponds to TRBD1 (6 bases). Trimming shortened V by 9 bases and J by 3 bases, and 13 bases separated the two germline ends. CDR3 length: 13 residues. The germline gives CDR1 SGDLS, CDR2 YYNGEE. As DNA, the CDR3 is TGTGCCACTCCGGGGGGCGTCAATCAGCCCCAGCATTTT. It yields the protein CATPGGVNQPQHF.

This chain links TRBV25-1 with TRBJ1-1, with a tentative D call TRBD1 (5 bases). This CDR3 comprises 18 residues. Germline loops: CDR1 MGHDK, CDR2 SYGVNS. The V gene lost 6 bases and the J gene lost 1 base, with 24 bases spanning the gap. The CDR3 nucleotides read TGTGCCAGCAGCCAAGAAGGGGCAGGGAGCTATACGAACACTGAAGCTTTCTTT. This sequence encodes CASSQEGAGSYTNTEAFF. Variable domain in full (rest from reference TRBV25-1 and TRBJ1-1): EADIYQTPRYLVIGTGKKITLECSQTMGHDKMYWYQQDPGMELHLIHYSYGVNSTEKGDLSSESTVSRIRTEHFPLTLESARPSHTSQYLCASSQEGAGSYTNTEAFFGQGTRLTVV.

The chain uses TRBV5-1 and TRBJ1-1; D might be TRBD1 (5 bases). Germline-derived CDR1 and CDR2 are SGHRS and YFSETQ. This CDR3 spans 14 amino acids. Trimming left V 3 bases short and J 4 bases short, with 13 bases between. This chain's CDR3 is CASSSDGTATEAFF. DNA for the CDR3: TGCGCCAGCAGCTCCGACGGGACGGCCACTGAAGCTTTCTTT.

This chain links TRBV29-1 with TRBJ1-2; 7 bases are shared with TRBD1. V shed 5 bases and J 7 bases; nucleotides not matched to a gene: 4. CDR1 is SQVTM and CDR2 is ANQGSEA in the germline V gene. The CDR3 sequence is 11 residues long. The CDR3 DNA sequence: TGCAGCGTTTCAGGGGGTGGTGGCTACACCTTC. This sequence encodes CSVSGGGGYTF. Full variable domain (missing parts from reference TRBV29-1 and TRBJ1-2): SAVISQKPSRDICQRGTSLTIQCQVDSQVTMMFWYRQQPGQSLTLIATANQGSEATYESGFVIDKFPISRPNLTFSTLTVSNMSPEDSSIYLCSVSGGGGYTFGSGTRLTVV.

The gene calls are TRBV15 and TRBJ2-7; D is uncertain. This CDR3 is built from 12 residues. Per the germline V gene, CDR1 is LNHNV and CDR2 is YYDKDF (reference sequence). The germline V and J ends were trimmed by 3 bases and 7 bases, with 10 bases remaining between them. Here the CDR3 DNA reads TGTGCCACCAGCAGGCAATCTGGAGAGCAGTACTTC. Protein sequence: CATSRQSGEQYF.

This clonotype was observed a few times. CDR3 in DNA: TGCGCCAGCATGGACAGGAGACTCTCTGGAAACACCATATATTTT. Amino acids: CASMDRRLSGNTIYF. The chain carries TRBV10-2 and TRBJ1-3, with 7 nucleotides matching TRBD1. Germline CDR1 WSHSY, CDR2 SAAADI. The CDR3 consists of 15 residues. V trimming: 7 bases; J trimming: 0 bases; junction bases outside the gene matches: 6.

This clonotype came up a few times. This chain links TRBV9 with TRBJ1-6; 7 nucleotides match TRBD1. The CDR3 totals 14 residues. V trimming: 4 bases; J trimming: 9 bases; junction bases outside the gene matches: 7. Germline assignment: CDR1 SGDLS and CDR2 YYNGEE. CDR3 protein: CASSHRQGGSPLHF. Here the CDR3 DNA reads TGTGCCAGCAGCCACAGACAGGGCGGTTCACCCCTCCACTTT.

This clonotype was observed a handful of times. The chain carries TRBV7-9 and TRBJ2-7; weak D call: TRBD1 (7 bases). This CDR3 has 13 amino acids. Trimming took off 5 bases at V and 3 bases at J, with 11 bases between the two ends. The V gene's germline CDR1 is SEHNR and CDR2 FQNEAQ (reference sequence). The CDR3 coding sequence is TGTGCCAGCAGCGTCAGGGGGGACTACGAGCAGTACTTC. It encodes CASSVRGDYEQYF.

This clonotype was recorded many times. The V and J genes are TRBV20-1 and TRBJ2-5, with 7 bases that match TRBD2. In germline, CDR1 is DFQATT, CDR2 SNEGSKA (reference sequence). The CDR3 contains 13 residues. The V gene end was trimmed by 3 bases and the J gene end by 5 bases; junction bases not matched to a gene: 6. The CDR3 DNA is TGCAGTGCTAGCGCCCTAGCGGCGGAGACCCAGTACTTC. Protein: CSASALAAETQYF.

This clonotype has a single count. This chain connects TRBV5-1 to TRBJ1-3; possibly TRBD1 for D (5 bases). The CDR3 has 17 amino acids. The V gene's germline CDR1 is SGHRS and CDR2 YFSETQ. Trimming removed 3 bases from V and 0 bases from J, with 16 bases in between. CDR3 in amino acids: CASSWGSQDFSGNTIYF. CDR3 in DNA: TGCGCCAGCAGCTGGGGGTCACAGGACTTCTCTGGAAACACCATATATTTT.

The chain recombines TRBV5-4 with TRBJ1-1; D is possibly TRBD1 (5 bases). The CDR3 is 12 residues long. The V gene's germline CDR1 is SGHNT and CDR2 YYREEE (reference sequence). The V end lost 2 bases, the J end lost 12 bases, and 14 bases lay between the germline ends. Here the CDR3 reads CASSFGGIVTFF. CDR3 in DNA: TGTGCCAGCAGCTTTGGGGGGATTGTGACTTTCTTT. The full variable domain, completed using reference TRBV5-4 and TRBJ1-1, is ETGVTQSPTHLIKTRGQQVTLRCSSQSGHNTVSWYQQALGQGPQFIFQYYREEENGRGNFPPRFSGLQFPNYSSELNVNALELDDSALYLCASSFGGIVTFFGQGTRLTVV.

This clonotype turned up a few times. The chain combines TRBV25-1 with TRBJ2-6, with D possibly being TRBD1 (5 bases). This CDR3 is 14 amino acids long. The ends were cut back, 6 bases at V and 3 bases at J, with 9 bases in the middle. In germline, CDR1 is MGHDK, CDR2 SYGVNS. The CDR3 DNA reads as TGTGCCAGCAGCGTCAGGGATGGGGCCAACGTCCTGACTTTC. Its translation: CASSVRDGANVLTF. The entire variable domain, with the rest obtained from reference TRBV25-1 and TRBJ2-6, is as follows: EADIYQTPRYLVIGTGKKITLECSQTMGHDKMYWYQQDPGMELHLIHYSYGVNSTEKGDLSSESTVSRIRTEHFPLTLESARPSHTSQYLCASSVRDGANVLTFGAGSRLTVL.

This clonotype was detected only a few times. The V call is TRBV6-5, the J call TRBJ1-5; D is undetermined. The CDR3 is made up of 15 amino acids. Germline V gene data show CDR1 as MNHEY and CDR2 as SVGAGI. Trimming pared 2 bases from V and 0 bases from J, leaving 8 bases between. The CDR3 here is CASSYGRNSNQPQHF. The CDR3 bases are TGTGCCAGCAGTTACGGGCGGAATAGCAATCAGCCCCAGCATTTT.

The J gene is TRBJ2-7, the V gene TRBV7-9; D assignment may be TRBD1 or TRBD2 (5 bases each). Trimming removed 5 bases at V and 2 bases at J, with 16 bases between. The CDR3 has 15 amino acids. Germline CDR1 and CDR2: SEHNR and FQNEAQ (reference sequence). DNA of the CDR3: TGTGCCAGCAGCGGCCTTACCGGGGCTACCTACGAGCAGTACTTC. This translates into CASSGLTGATYEQYF.

V is TRBV7-9 and J is TRBJ1-4, with D possibly matching TRBD1 (6 bases). The V and J ends lost 5 bases and 4 bases respectively, with 17 bases between them. The CDR3 extends over 16 amino acids. Looked up from germline, CDR1 is SEHNR and CDR2 is FQNEAQ (reference sequence). The CDR3 region has the DNA TGTGCCAGCAGCCCTCTCGGACAGATTCATAATGAAAAACTGTTTTTT. This encodes CASSPLGQIHNEKLFF.

Only a few counts were recorded for this clonotype. The genes are TRBV25-1 and TRBJ1-3; D is undetermined. Germline values: CDR1 MGHDK, CDR2 SYGVNS. Trimming took off 4 bases at V and 3 bases at J, with 13 bases between the two ends. The CDR3 contains 15 residues. DNA for the CDR3: TGTGCCAGCAGTGCTAGAGTGCTGAATGGAAACACCATATATTTT. This codes for CASSARVLNGNTIYF.

The chain couples TRBV29-1 to TRBJ1-4; no firm D call. Germline V lookup: CDR1 SQVTM, CDR2 ANQGSEA. The CDR3 sequence is 11 residues long. Between the trimmed V and J ends, which lost 4 bases and 8 bases, there was a span of 8 bases. The CDR3 DNA sequence: TGCAGCGTTGCGTCACGCGAAAAACTGTTTTTT. Its protein product is CSVASREKLFF. Looking up the rest from reference TRBV29-1 and TRBJ1-4 gives the full variable domain: SAVISQKPSRDICQRGTSLTIQCQVDSQVTMMFWYRQQPGQSLTLIATANQGSEATYESGFVIDKFPISRPNLTFSTLTVSNMSPEDSSIYLCSVASREKLFFGSGTQLSVL.